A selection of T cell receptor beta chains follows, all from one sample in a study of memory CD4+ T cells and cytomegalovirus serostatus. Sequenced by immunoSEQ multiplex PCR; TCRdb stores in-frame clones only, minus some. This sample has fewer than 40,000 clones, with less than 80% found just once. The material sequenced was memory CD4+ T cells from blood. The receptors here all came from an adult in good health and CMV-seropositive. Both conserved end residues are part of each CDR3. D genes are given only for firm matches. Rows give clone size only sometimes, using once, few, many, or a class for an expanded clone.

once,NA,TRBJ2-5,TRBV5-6,TGTGCCAGCAGTCCTGGATGGACCCAGTACTTC,CASSPGWTQYF
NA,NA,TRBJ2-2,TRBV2,TGTGCCAGCAGTTTACAGGGTTGGGAGCTGTTTTTT,CASSLQGWELFF
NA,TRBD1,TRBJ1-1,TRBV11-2,TGTGCCACCCGACAGGGCGACACTGAAGCTTTCTTT,CATRQGDTEAFF
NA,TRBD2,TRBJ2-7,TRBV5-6,TGTGCCAGCACCTTGGGGGGGAACTCCTACGAGCAGTACTTC,CASTLGGNSYEQYF
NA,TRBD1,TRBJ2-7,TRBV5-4,TGTGCCAGCTCCCACAGGGGAACCGGAGGCGAGCAGTACTTC,CASSHRGTGGEQYF
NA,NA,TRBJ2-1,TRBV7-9,TGTGCCAGCCGTCCCTGGGGAGGAGGCAATGAGCAGTTCTTC,CASRPWGGGNEQFF
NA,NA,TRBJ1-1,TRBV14,TGTGCCAGCAGCCAAGTTATATCTTTGGTGAACACTGAAGCTTTCTTT,CASSQVISLVNTEAFF
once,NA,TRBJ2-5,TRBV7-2,TGTGCCAGCAGCTCGGGCGCGGTAGCTATGGAGACCCAGTACTTC,CASSSGAVAMETQYF
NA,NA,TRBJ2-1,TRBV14,TGTGCCAGCAGCCAAGGACAATGGGAGTTCTTC,CASSQGQWEFF
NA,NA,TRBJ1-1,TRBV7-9,TGTGCCAGCAGCCCCCAAATAACAGGACAAGCTTTCTTT,CASSPQITGQAFF
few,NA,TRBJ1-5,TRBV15,TGTGCCACCAGCAGAGATCTATTTGGTAGTATTGGCAATCAGCCCCAGCATTTT,CATSRDLFGSIGNQPQHF
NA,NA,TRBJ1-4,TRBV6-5,TGTGCCAGCAGTTCCCTCAAGGGCAGCTTTAATGAAAAACTGTTTTTT,CASSSLKGSFNEKLFF
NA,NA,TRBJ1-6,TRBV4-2,TGTGCCAGCAGCCTATCCTCGGGCAGGGGCATAGATAATTCACCCCTCCACTTT,CASSLSSGRGIDNSPLHF
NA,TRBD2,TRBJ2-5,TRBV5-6,TGTGCCAGCAGCTTGGCGCTAGCGGGGGGCCAAGAGACCCAGTACTTC,CASSLALAGGQETQYF
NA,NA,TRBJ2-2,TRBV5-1,TGCGCCAGCAGCCTGCAAAGCAGGTTCGACACCGGGGAGCTGTTTTTT,CASSLQSRFDTGELFF
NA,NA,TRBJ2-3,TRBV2,TGTGCCAGCAGTGCGTCAAACACAGATACGCAGTATTTT,CASSASNTDTQYF
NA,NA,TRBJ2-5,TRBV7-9,TGTGCCAGCAGCTTATCAGAAGAGACCCAGTACTTC,CASSLSEETQYF
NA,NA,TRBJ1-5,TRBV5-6,TGTGCCAGCAGCTTGGGACACGACTCAAGCAATCAGCCCCAGCATTTT,CASSLGHDSSNQPQHF
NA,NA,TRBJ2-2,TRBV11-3,TGTGCCAGCAGCCAAGGGGCCGGGGAGCTGTTTTTT,CASSQGAGELFF
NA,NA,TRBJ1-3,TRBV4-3,TGCGCCAGCAGCCAAGATAGGGGTGGAAACACCATATATTTT,CASSQDRGGNTIYF
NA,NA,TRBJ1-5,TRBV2,TGTGCCAGCAGTGTACACGGCAATCAGCCCCAGCATTTT,CASSVHGNQPQHF
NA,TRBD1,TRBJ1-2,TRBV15,TGTGCCACCAGCCGGGGGACAGGGCCACTCACTAACTATGGCTACACCTTC,CATSRGTGPLTNYGYTF
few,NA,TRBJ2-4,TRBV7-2,TGTGCCAGCAGCTTAGTGGGGACTTCAGCCAAAAACATTCAGTACTTC,CASSLVGTSAKNIQYF
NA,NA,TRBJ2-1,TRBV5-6,TGTGCCAGCAAAAATCAGGGGGGGGACGAGCAGTTCTTC,CASKNQGGDEQFF